Shown below are 5 T cell receptor beta chains from a single sample sequenced in a study of CD8 T cells in Susac syndrome. RNA amounts of about 0.5 to 1 ug underwent reverse transcription with random hexamers. One entry per CDR3 protein results from TCRdb running MiXCR on the immunoSEQ multiplex PCR reads. The data show some 180,000 distinct CDR3 sequences, about 95% seen once. Specimen: CD4+ T cells from PBMCs. All receptors come from a human donor in good health.

V gene TRBV20-1 combines with J gene TRBJ1-1; D may be TRBD1 (5 bases). V was clipped by 0 bases and J by 0 bases, with 8 bases between them. There are 14 residues in the CDR3. Germline CDR1 reads DFQATT; CDR2 reads SNEGSKA (reference sequence). CDR3 sequence reads: CSARDAGVNTEAFF. As DNA, the CDR3 is TGCAGTGCTAGAGATGCGGGGGTGAACACTGAAGCTTTCTTT.

The gene calls are TRBV7-2 and TRBJ2-3; a possible D gene is TRBD1 (5 bases). V shed 1 base and J shed 0 bases, with 11 bases lying between them. This CDR3 has 16 amino acids. CDR1 is SGHTA, CDR2 FQGNSA, per germline. The CDR3 bases are TGTGCCAGCAGCTTAGAGGGGATATCTAGCACAGATACGCAGTATTTT. It encodes CASSLEGISSTDTQYF.

This clonotype has just a few counts. The gene calls are TRBV29-1 and TRBJ2-7, with D uncertain. Germline V gene data show CDR1 as SQVTM and CDR2 as ANQGSEA. V was clipped by 3 bases and J by 2 bases, with 8 bases between them. The CDR3 spans 12 residues. The CDR3 reads CSVDFPAYEQYF. In DNA, the CDR3 is TGCAGCGTTGACTTCCCAGCCTACGAGCAGTACTTC.

The chain joins TRBV5-4 to TRBJ2-7; 8 bases line up with TRBD2. Germline CDR1 SGHNT, CDR2 YYREEE (reference sequence). The ends lost 4 bases at V and 6 bases at J; junction bases unmatched: 9. The CDR3 is 14 residues long. The CDR3 loop reads CASSLQTSVGEQYF. CDR3 bases: TGTGCCAGCAGCCTCCAGACTAGCGTCGGCGAGCAGTACTTC.

A single count supports this clonotype. This chain connects TRBV11-1 to TRBJ2-4; 8 bases line up with TRBD2. Germline assignment: CDR1 SGHAT and CDR2 FQDESV (reference sequence). The trim removed 3 bases at V and 6 bases at J, leaving 1 base unmatched. The CDR3 is made up of 13 amino acids. The CDR3 spells CASSFSGVNIQYF. The CDR3 DNA is TGTGCCAGCAGCTTTAGCGGGGTAAACATTCAGTACTTC.